This T cell receptor (beta chain) was sequenced during a study of blood T cells in healthy people across ages. Primed by a sample-barcoded 5' primer and a J-beta primer mix, a second PCR proceeded for about 7 to 11 cycles. TCRdb re-called the 5' RACE reads with MiXCR, one entry per CDR3 protein. The repertoire holds about 800,000 distinct CDR3 sequences, with roughly 64% as singletons. V shed 7 bases, J shed 2 bases, and the junction held 8 bases outside the gene matches. The germline V gene has CDR1 MNHEY and CDR2 SVGEGT. The CDR3 spans 15 residues. Sequencing was done on a sample of blood. The chain is built from TRBV6-2 or TRBV6-3 and TRBJ2-7; 10 positions agree with TRBD1. The source is a man aged 25 to 45 in good health. CDR3 bases: TGTGCCAGCAAAACCGGGACAGGGGTCACCTACGAGCAGTACTTC. Translation gives CASKTGTGVTYEQYF.